The entry below gives a single T cell receptor (beta chain) sequence along with its context. These data belong to a study of cytomegalovirus exposure and HLA in healthy donors. Trimming left V 2 bases short and J 5 bases short, with 12 bases between. The CDR3 has 15 amino acids. Germline assignment: CDR1 SNHLY and CDR2 FYNNEI. The method was immunoSEQ multiplex PCR; TCRdb's version includes in-frame clones alone and lacks a portion of them. There are over 150,000 clones in the sample; roughly 96% occur only once, and approximately 1% lies in the top ten. The chain links TRBV2 to TRBJ2-2, with D unclear. This TCR was recovered from a woman aged 18-29 years in good health and CMV-seronegative. Sequencing was done on a sample of PBMCs. CDR3 sequence reads: CASSERLSRTGELFF. The CDR3 nucleotides are TGTGCCAGCAGTGAACGATTATCCAGAACCGGGGAGCTGTTTTTT. The entire variable domain, with the rest obtained from reference TRBV2 and TRBJ2-2, is as follows: EPEVTQTPSHQVTQMGQEVILRCVPISNHLYFYWYRQILGQKVEFLVSFYNNEISEKSEIFDDQFSVERPDGSNFTLKIRSTKLEDSAMYFCASSERLSRTGELFFGEGSRLTVL.